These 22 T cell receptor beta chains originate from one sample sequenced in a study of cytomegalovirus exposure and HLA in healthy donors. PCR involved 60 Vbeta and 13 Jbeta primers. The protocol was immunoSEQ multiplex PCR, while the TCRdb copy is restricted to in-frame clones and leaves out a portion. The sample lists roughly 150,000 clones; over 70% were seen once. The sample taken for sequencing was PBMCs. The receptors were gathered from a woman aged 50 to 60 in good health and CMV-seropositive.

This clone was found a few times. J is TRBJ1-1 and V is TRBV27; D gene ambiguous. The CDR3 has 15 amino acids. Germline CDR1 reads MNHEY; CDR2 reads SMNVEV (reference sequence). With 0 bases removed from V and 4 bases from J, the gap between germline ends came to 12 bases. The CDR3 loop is CASSLSTVSGTEAFF. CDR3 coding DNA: TGTGCCAGCAGTTTATCTACTGTTTCTGGCACTGAAGCTTTCTTT.

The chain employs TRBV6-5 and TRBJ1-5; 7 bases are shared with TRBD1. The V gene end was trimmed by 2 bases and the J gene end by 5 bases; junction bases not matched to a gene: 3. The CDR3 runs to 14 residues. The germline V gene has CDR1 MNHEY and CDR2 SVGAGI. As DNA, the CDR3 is TGTGCCAGCAGTTACCGACAGGGCGATCAGCCCCAGCATTTT. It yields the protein CASSYRQGDQPQHF.

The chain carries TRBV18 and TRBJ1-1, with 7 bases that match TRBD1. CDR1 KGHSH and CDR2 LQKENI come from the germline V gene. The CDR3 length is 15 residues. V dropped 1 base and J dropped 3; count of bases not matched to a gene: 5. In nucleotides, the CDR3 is TGTGCCAGCTCACCACGACAGGGCGAGGACACTGAAGCTTTCTTT. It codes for CASSPRQGEDTEAFF.

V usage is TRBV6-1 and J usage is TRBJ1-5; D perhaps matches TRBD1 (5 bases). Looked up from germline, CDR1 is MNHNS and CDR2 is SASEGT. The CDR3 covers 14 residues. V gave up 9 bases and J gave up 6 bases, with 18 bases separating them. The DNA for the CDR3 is TGTGCCAGTGGGAGGGGAGTTCAGGGTCAGCCCCAGCATTTT. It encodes CASGRGVQGQPQHF.

CDR3 loop: CASGRGMWGYTF. The CDR3 nucleotides read TGTGCCAGCGGAAGGGGGATGTGGGGCTACACCTTC. The rearrangement joins TRBV27 to TRBJ1-2; D might be TRBD1 (6 bases). V shed 8 bases and J shed 8 bases, with 15 bases lying between them. Germline values: CDR1 MNHEY, CDR2 SMNVEV (reference sequence). The CDR3 extends over 12 amino acids.

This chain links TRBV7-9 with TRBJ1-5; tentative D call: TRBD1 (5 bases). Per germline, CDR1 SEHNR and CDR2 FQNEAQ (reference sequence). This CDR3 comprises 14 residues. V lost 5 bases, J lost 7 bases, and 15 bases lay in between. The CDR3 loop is CASSPPGRGQPQHF. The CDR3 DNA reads TGTGCCAGCAGCCCCCCCGGGAGGGGCCAGCCCCAGCATTTT.

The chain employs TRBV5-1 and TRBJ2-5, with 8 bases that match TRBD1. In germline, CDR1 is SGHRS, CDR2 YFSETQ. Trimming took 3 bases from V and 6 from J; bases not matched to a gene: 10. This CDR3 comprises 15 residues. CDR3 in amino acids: CASSSDRALRQTQYF. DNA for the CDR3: TGCGCCAGCAGCTCGGACAGGGCGCTCCGGCAGACCCAGTACTTC.

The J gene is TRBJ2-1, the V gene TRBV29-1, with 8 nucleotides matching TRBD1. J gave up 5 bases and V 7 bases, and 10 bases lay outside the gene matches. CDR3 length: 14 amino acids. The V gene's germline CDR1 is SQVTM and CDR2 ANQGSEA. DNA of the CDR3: TGCAGCGCGCCGCGACAGGGGATCGACAATGAGCAGTTCTTC. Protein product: CSAPRQGIDNEQFF.

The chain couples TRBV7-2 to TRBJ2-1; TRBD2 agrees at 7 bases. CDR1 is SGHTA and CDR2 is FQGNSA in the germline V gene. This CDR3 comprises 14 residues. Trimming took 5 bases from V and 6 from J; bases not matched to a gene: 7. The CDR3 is CASSLGLVANEQFF. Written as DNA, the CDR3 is TGTGCCAGCAGCCTCGGACTAGTAGCCAATGAGCAGTTCTTC.

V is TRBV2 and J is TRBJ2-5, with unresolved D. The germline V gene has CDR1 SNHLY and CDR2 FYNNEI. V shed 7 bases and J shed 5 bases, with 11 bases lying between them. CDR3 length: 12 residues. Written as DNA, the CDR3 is TGTGCCAGCATTGGCGGCTCGGAGACCCAGTACTTC. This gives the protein CASIGGSETQYF.

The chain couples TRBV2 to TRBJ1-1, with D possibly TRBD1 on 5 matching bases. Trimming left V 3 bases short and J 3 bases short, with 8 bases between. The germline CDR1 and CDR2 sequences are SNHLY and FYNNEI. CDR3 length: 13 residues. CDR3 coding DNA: TGTGCCAGCAGTGATGGGGCAGACACTGAAGCTTTCTTT. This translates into CASSDGADTEAFF. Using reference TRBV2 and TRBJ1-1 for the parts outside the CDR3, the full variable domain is EPEVTQTPSHQVTQMGQEVILRCVPISNHLYFYWYRQILGQKVEFLVSFYNNEISEKSEIFDDQFSVERPDGSNFTLKIRSTKLEDSAMYFCASSDGADTEAFFGQGTRLTVV.

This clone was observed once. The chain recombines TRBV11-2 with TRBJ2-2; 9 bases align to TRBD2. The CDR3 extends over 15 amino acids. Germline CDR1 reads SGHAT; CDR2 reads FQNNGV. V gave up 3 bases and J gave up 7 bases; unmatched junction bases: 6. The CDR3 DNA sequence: TGTGCCAGCAGCTTGGGCGGGGGGGCCGGCGGGGAGCTGTTTTTT. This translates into CASSLGGGAGGELFF.

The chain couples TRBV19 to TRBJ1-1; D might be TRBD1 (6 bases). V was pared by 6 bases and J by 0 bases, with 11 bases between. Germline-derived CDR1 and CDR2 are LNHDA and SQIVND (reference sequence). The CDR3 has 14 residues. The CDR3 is CASRYRDLNTEAFF. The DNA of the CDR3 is TGTGCCAGTAGATACAGGGATCTGAACACTGAAGCTTTCTTT. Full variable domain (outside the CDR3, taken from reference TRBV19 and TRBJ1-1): DGGITQSPKYLFRKEGQNVTLSCEQNLNHDAMYWYRQDPGQGLRLIYYSQIVNDFQKGDIAEGYSVSREKKESFPLTVTSAQKNPTAFYLCASRYRDLNTEAFFGQGTRLTVV.

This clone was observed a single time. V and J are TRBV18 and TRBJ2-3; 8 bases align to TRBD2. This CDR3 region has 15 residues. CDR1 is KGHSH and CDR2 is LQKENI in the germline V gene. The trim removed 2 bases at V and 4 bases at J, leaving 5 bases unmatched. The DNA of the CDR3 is TGTGCCAGCTCACCAAGGACTAGCCTTGCAGATACGCAGTATTTT. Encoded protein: CASSPRTSLADTQYF.

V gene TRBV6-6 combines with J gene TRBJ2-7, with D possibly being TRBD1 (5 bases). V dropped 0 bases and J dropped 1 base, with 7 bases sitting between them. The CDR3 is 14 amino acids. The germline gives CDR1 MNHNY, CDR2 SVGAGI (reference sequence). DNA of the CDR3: TGTGCCAGCAGTTACTCAAAGGGGTCCTACGAGCAGTACTTC. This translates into CASSYSKGSYEQYF.

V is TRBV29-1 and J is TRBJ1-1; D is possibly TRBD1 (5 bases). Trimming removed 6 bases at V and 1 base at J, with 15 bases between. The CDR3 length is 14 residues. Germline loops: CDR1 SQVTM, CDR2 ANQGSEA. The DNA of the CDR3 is TGCAGCGTATCTCGGGGGGGTGGGAACACTGAAGCTTTCTTT. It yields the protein CSVSRGGGNTEAFF.

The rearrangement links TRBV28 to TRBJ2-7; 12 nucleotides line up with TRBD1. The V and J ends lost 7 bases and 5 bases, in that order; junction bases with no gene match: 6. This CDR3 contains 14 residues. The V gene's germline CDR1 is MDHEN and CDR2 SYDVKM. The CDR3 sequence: CASTPGQGAHEQYF. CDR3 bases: TGTGCCAGCACCCCGGGACAGGGGGCTCACGAGCAGTACTTC.

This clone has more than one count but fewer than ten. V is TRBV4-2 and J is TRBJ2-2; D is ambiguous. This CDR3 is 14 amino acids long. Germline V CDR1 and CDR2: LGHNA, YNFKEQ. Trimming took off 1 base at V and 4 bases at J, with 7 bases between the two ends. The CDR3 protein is CASSQAGSTGELFF. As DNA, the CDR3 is TGTGCCAGCAGCCAAGCTGGCAGCACCGGGGAGCTGTTTTTT.

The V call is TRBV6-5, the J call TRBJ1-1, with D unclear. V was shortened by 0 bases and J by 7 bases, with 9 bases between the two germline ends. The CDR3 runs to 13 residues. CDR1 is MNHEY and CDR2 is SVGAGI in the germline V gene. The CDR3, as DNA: TGTGCCAGCAGTTACTCGAGAGGGTTTGAAGCTTTCTTT. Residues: CASSYSRGFEAFF.

In DNA, the CDR3 is TGTGCCAGCAGCGTTAGCGGGGCCAATAGTGAGCAGTTCTTC. Translated: CASSVSGANSEQFF. J is TRBJ2-1 and V is TRBV9; 8 nucleotides match TRBD2. The CDR3 loop spans 14 amino acids. Germline CDR1 SGDLS, CDR2 YYNGEE. V lost 2 bases and J lost 9; bases outside the gene matches: 7.

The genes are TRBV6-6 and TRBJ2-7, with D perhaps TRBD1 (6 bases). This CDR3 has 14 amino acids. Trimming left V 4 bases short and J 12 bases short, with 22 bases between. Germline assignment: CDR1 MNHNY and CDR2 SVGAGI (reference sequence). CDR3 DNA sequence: TGTGCCAGCAGTTCCGGGGCAGGGGCCCCCCCGACGTACTTC. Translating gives CASSSGAGAPPTYF.

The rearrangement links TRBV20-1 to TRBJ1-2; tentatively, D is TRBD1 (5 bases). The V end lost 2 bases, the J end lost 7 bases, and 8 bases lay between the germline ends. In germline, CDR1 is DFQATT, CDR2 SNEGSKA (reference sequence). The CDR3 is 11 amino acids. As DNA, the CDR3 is TGCAGTGCTAGAAATCAGGGTGGCTACACCTTC. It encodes CSARNQGGYTF.